This T cell receptor beta chain emerged from a study of T-cell reconstitution after alpha-beta-depleted transplantation in children (dated by TCRdb to about 2016). Describing the broader study: Using TCR repertoire profiling, the study followed T-cell immune reconstitution in a quantitative way in children after TCRalphabeta/CD19-depleted allogeneic hematopoietic cell transplantation.

This clonotype was counted ten times or more. Its recognized antigen is unknown. Base qualities are not recorded, but no much larger clone differs from it by a single base. The meaning of the sample's treatment or condition label: allogeneic hematopoietic cell transplantation with graft depleted of TCRalphabeta T cells and CD19 B cells. The children who served as transplant recipients had been given grafts of TCRalphabeta/CD19-depleted allogeneic hematopoietic cells. What the research found in general, with its limitations: The apparently early recovery of alphabetaT-cell counts about two months after transplant reportedly depended on only several hundred rapidly expanded clones that came from non-depleted graft cells. The frequencies of hyperexpanded clones fell over the following months, and after one year, T-cell counts and TCRbeta diversity were mostly attributed to newly produced T cells. In some patients, the high TCRbeta diversity seen at day 60 was put down to recipient T cells and intrathymic progenitors that had survived conditioning.

The CDR3 runs 15 residues from the cysteine to the phenylalanine. Of the read, only the CDR3 DNA is kept; its 45 bases are in frame from base 1. V loses 8 bases, J loses 0 bases, and the germline ends lie 17 bases apart. From the germline V gene, CDR1 is SGDLS and CDR2 is YYNGEE. The library relied on PCR. The instrument was an Illumina HiSeq 2500. TCR libraries were prepared with molecular barcoding, using unique molecular identifiers to normalize TCRbeta repertoire quantification. TCRdb passed the public sequencing reads through fastp at Q25 and MiXCR, retaining productive beta sequences. When rows share a CDR3 protein, they turn into one entry using the most common DNA and genes. The sample data list under 850,000 distinct CDR3 sequences, and about an eighth of these were observed just once. The top ten clonotypes cover roughly 0.84% of the sample.

Specimen: PBMCs, collected before TCRalphabeta/CD19-depleted stem cell transplant. The chain was built from TRBV9 and TRBJ2-5; the D call could be TRBD1 or TRBD2, with each sharing 5 bases. The TCR was taken from a girl aged 2 to 9 with congenital amegakaryocytic thrombocytopenia, due to receive a stem cell transplant. The DNA is TGTGCCAGTTGGGGCCAGCGGAGAGACCAAGAGACCCAGTACTTC. Translated, this gives CASWGQRRDQETQYF.